This T cell receptor (beta chain) emerged from a study of CD8+ T cells in alopecia areata (dated 2018 in TCRdb). About the investigation overall: Treated patients were enrolled in an open-label pilot trial of oral tofacitinib at 5 to 10 mg twice daily for moderate-to-severe alopecia areata. Patients received tofacitinib for 6 to 18 months and were then followed off drug for 6 months to check for delayed response and recurrence. In both human patients and the C3H/HeJ mouse model, the study applied high-throughput TCRbeta sequencing to look at T cell clonal expansion in alopecia areata. In humans, TCRbeta sequencing was performed on scalp tissue and on sorted CD4+ and CD8+ peripheral blood T cells from healthy controls and from patients with patchy or totalis/universalis alopecia areata. Biopsies were taken from tofacitinib-treated patients at baseline and again at 4 and 24 weeks into treatment, and several of those patients also had a later scalp biopsy. Clonality in the scalp was compared among normal scalp (n=4), patchy alopecia areata scalp (n=8), and alopecia totalis/universalis scalp (n=8). RNA was extracted with the PAXgene miRNA kit for fixed scalp, the miRNeasy kit for PBMCs, and the RNeasy kit for mouse skin. Amplification of TCRbeta CDR3 regions was done by immunoSEQ multiplex PCR using 35 Vbeta forward primers and 13 Jbeta reverse primers. What the authors observed across the whole study: Compared with normal scalp, lesional scalp had higher clonality and more expanded CD8+ clones, particularly in alopecia totalis/universalis, a pattern that suggests antigenic drive. Compared with mice, TCR sequences shared between patients were less clear, possibly partly because of HLA diversity across the patient population. Unlike mouse skin, where gammadelta T cells dominate, normal human skin contains resident alphabeta T cells that get sequenced too, which complicates analysis of the scalp TCR repertoire.

Worth noting for this clone: Its antigen target is currently unknown. Qualities for individual bases were not recorded, and no much larger clone is one base off.

V trim: 3 bases; J trim: 4 bases; unmatched bases: 7. As encoded in the germline V gene, CDR1 is MGHRA while CDR2 is YSYEKL. The CDR3 spans 15 residues, from the cysteine through the phenylalanine. Only the CDR3 region is kept as DNA, spanning 45 bases read in frame from base 1. Taken with the paper, the label for time point translates to: baseline before oral tofacitinib. From alopecia areata patients, peripheral blood was collected along with lesional scalp punch biopsies. PBMCs were isolated by density centrifugation and stained for CD3, CD4 and CD8, after which CD4+ and CD8+ T cells were sorted on a FACSAria. The receptor library was made with the immunoSEQ multiplex PCR assay. For TCR sequencing, RNA was extracted from every sample and reverse transcribed into cDNA to serve as template. SuperScript III was used for first-strand cDNA synthesis, primed with a 2:1 mix of oligo-dT and random hexamers. A synthetic immune receptor repertoire was used to assess amplification bias, and residual bias was removed computationally. Under the source paper's analysis protocol: After raw reads were preprocessed to remove errors, the CDR3 was defined following IMGT conventions as running from the conserved cysteine to phenylalanine. Clonality was computed as 1 minus the Shannon entropy, with the entropy normalized by log2 of the number of productive unique TCRs. CD4 or CD8 identity of scalp clones was inferred by cross-referencing scalp TCRbeta sequences with sorted blood CD4 and CD8 repertoires. This is the immuneACCESS table as TCRdb keeps it, with only in-frame sequences that have V and J called. A part of the clones is gone; compared with another copy, unresolved V genes explain less than half, and the rest is unexplained. That table furnishes V, J and clone size, whereas the DNA furnished D and trimming. The sample yields hundreds of thousands of clones; roughly 69% were counted once. The top ten hold around 1.2% of the sample.

This clonotype originated in a human donor with alopecia areata. Recombination linked TRBV4-1 to TRBJ2-3; TRBD2 aligns with 7 central bases. The sequenced sample was CD4+ T cells sorted from blood, obtained at week 0. The CDR3 region reads CASSHNLGGADTQYF. The DNA sequence reads TGCGCCAGCAGCCATAACCTGGGGGGGGCAGATACGCAGTATTTT.